This entry lists 26 T cell receptor beta chains sequenced from one sample in a study of T cell repertoires in cytomegalovirus infection. TCRdb used MiXCR to reprocess the reads, holding one entry per CDR3 protein. The sample has 450,000 to 600,000 distinct CDR3 sequences, approximately 11% seen once. The material sequenced was PBMCs. These receptors were taken from a human donor in good health (CMV status not recorded). Some clones in this sample may be carry-over from other donors' samples.

This chain joins TRBV27 and TRBJ2-7, with 8 bases aligning to TRBD1. The CDR3 is 14 amino acids. J gave up 6 bases and V 2 bases, and 6 bases lay outside the gene matches. Looked up from germline, CDR1 is MNHEY and CDR2 is SMNVEV (reference sequence). CDR3 sequence (DNA): TGTGCCAGCAGTTTACACAGGGGGGAACGCGAGCAGTACTTC. Translation gives CASSLHRGEREQYF.

This clonotype came up many times. The chain recombines TRBV14 with TRBJ2-6, with D hard to call. Germline CDR1 is SGHDN and CDR2 is FVKESK. The CDR3 has 15 residues. The ends were cut back, 2 bases at V and 0 bases at J, with 5 bases in the middle. Here the CDR3 DNA reads TGTGCCAGCAGCCAACACATCTCTGGGGCCAACGTCCTGACTTTC. Residues: CASSQHISGANVLTF.

Many counts were recorded for this clonotype. A much larger clone differs from this one at a single base, so this may be a read error. The gene calls are TRBV7-9 and TRBJ1-1; 9 bases align to TRBD1. Germline loops: CDR1 SEHNR, CDR2 FQNEAQ (reference sequence). V lost 5 bases to trimming and J lost 1 base; unmatched junction nucleotides: 2. The CDR3 is 14 residues long. CDR3 in amino acids: CASSGQGSNTEAFF. CDR3 DNA: TGTGCCAGCAGCGGACAGGGGTCGAACACTGAAGCTTTCTTT. Looking up the rest from reference TRBV7-9 and TRBJ1-1 gives the full variable domain: DTGVSQNPRHKITKRGQNVTFRCDPISEHNRLYWYRQTLGQGPEFLTYFQNEAQLEKSRLLSDRFSAERPKGSFSTLEIQRTEQGDSAMYLCASSGQGSNTEAFFGQGTRLTVV.

Many counts were recorded for this clonotype. The chain uses TRBV7-3 and TRBJ1-2, with 9 bases identical to TRBD1. CDR1 and CDR2 from the germline V gene are SGHTA and FQGTGA. V gave up 5 bases and J gave up 3 bases; unmatched junction bases: 7. The CDR3 runs to 15 residues. Written as DNA, the CDR3 is TGTGCCAGCAGCCCAACAGGGGGCGATGACTATGGCTACACCTTC. Its translation: CASSPTGGDDYGYTF.

This chain uses TRBV24-1 with TRBJ1-2, with D possibly matching TRBD1 (6 bases). V was pared by 4 bases and J by 8 bases, with 13 bases between. CDR1 and CDR2 from the germline V gene are KGHDR and SFDVKD. The CDR3 runs 13 residues. The CDR3 region has the DNA TGTGCCACCAGTGACTTCGGAGGGACAGGCTACACCTTC. Its protein is CATSDFGGTGYTF.

The V gene is TRBV2, the J gene TRBJ2-1, with D perhaps TRBD1 or TRBD2 (5 bases each). The germline CDR1 and CDR2 sequences are SNHLY and FYNNEI. The CDR3 runs to 13 residues. Trimming pared 8 bases from V and 5 bases from J, leaving 13 bases between. The CDR3 DNA sequence: TGTGCCAGCCGGGGACGGCTTGACAATGAGCAGTTCTTC. It is translated as CASRGRLDNEQFF.

This rearrangement joins TRBV15 to TRBJ2-1; D is unclear. Germline CDR1 reads LNHNV; CDR2 reads YYDKDF (reference sequence). V was cut by 1 base and J by 6 bases, with 10 bases left in between. The CDR3 contains 14 residues. The CDR3 DNA reads TGTGCCACCAGCAGAGTGGCGCCGGGCAATGAGCAGTTCTTC. This codes for CATSRVAPGNEQFF.

This clonotype was seen a handful of times. This chain joins TRBV28 and TRBJ1-4; 11 nucleotides align to TRBD1. The CDR3 is made up of 19 amino acids. Germline CDR1 and CDR2: MDHEN and SYDVKM. Trimming cost V 2 bases and J 0 bases; bases outside gene matches: 8. DNA for the CDR3: TGTGCCAGCAGTTTAGTGGGACAGGGGGTATCGGCAACTAATGAAAAACTGTTTTTT. As protein: CASSLVGQGVSATNEKLFF.

The CDR3 DNA is TGCGCCAGCAGCTGGAACTGGGTGTACAATGAGCAGTTCTTC. Its protein is CASSWNWVYNEQFF. The chain carries TRBV5-1 and TRBJ2-1; D uncertain. CDR1 is SGHRS, CDR2 YFSETQ, per germline. CDR3 length: 14 amino acids. Trimming removed 3 bases from V and 4 bases from J, with 11 bases in between.

This clonotype was observed once. V usage is TRBV20-1 and J usage is TRBJ2-5, with D maybe TRBD2 (5 bases). CDR3 length: 13 residues. Germline CDR1 reads DFQATT; CDR2 reads SNEGSKA (reference sequence). Trimming cost V 5 bases and J 2 bases, with 12 bases left between them. The CDR3 region is CSAFRGIQETQYF. As DNA, the CDR3 is TGCAGTGCTTTTAGAGGGATTCAAGAGACCCAGTACTTC.

This clonotype was picked up one time. Since a much larger clone is just one base distant, this may be a read error. This chain connects TRBV20-1 to TRBJ2-1, with D possibly being TRBD2 (6 bases). The CDR3 length is 15 residues. Germline-derived CDR1 and CDR2 are DFQATT and SNEGSKA (reference sequence). Trimming took 6 bases from V and 3 from J, leaving 18 bases between them. CDR3 in amino acids: CSALALAEVYNEQFF. As DNA, the CDR3 is TGCAGTGCACTCGCACTAGCAGAAGTCTACAATGAGCAGTTCTTC.

V usage is TRBV19 and J usage is TRBJ2-7; 7 bases are a match to TRBD2. From germline, CDR1 is LNHDA and CDR2 SQIVND (reference sequence). Trimming at V came to 4 bases and at J to 5 bases, leaving 5 bases not matched to a gene. The CDR3 extends over 13 amino acids. This CDR3 is CASSNSGLNEQYF. The CDR3 bases are TGTGCCAGTAGTAATAGCGGGTTGAACGAGCAGTACTTC.

As DNA, the CDR3 is TGTGCCAGTAGTAGGGGGACAGGGGCGAACACTGAAGCTTTCTTT. It encodes CASSRGTGANTEAFF. V gene TRBV19 combines with J gene TRBJ1-1; 10 bases align to TRBD1. Trimming cost V 4 bases and J 1 base; bases outside gene matches: 3. Looked up from germline, CDR1 is LNHDA and CDR2 is SQIVND (reference sequence). This CDR3 has 15 amino acids.

This clonotype has at least ten counts. The chain is built from TRBV7-2 and TRBJ2-2; D possibly corresponds to TRBD2 (6 bases). This CDR3 contains 15 residues. Germline CDR1 reads SGHTA; CDR2 reads FQGNSA. Trimming removed 0 bases at V and 1 base at J, with 6 bases between. The CDR3 DNA sequence: TGTGCCAGCAGCTTAGCTAGCGGGAACACCGGGGAGCTGTTTTTT. Its translation is CASSLASGNTGELFF. Full variable domain (missing parts from reference TRBV7-2 and TRBJ2-2): GAGVSQSPSNKVTEKGKDVELRCDPISGHTALYWYRQSLGQGLEFLIYFQGNSAPDKSGLPSDRFSAERTGGSVSTLTIQRTQQEDSAVYLCASSLASGNTGELFFGEGSRLTVL.

This clonotype was seen repeatedly, ten times or more. V is TRBV7-2 and J is TRBJ2-4; D is unresolved. Trimming stripped 5 bases from V and 0 bases from J, with 8 bases between. This CDR3 region has 14 residues. Germline V gives CDR1 SGHTA, CDR2 FQGNSA. CDR3 residues: CASSEELAKNIQYF. CDR3 coding DNA: TGTGCCAGCAGCGAGGAACTAGCCAAAAACATTCAGTACTTC.

The gene calls are TRBV9 and TRBJ1-1; 7 nucleotides agree with TRBD1. Trimming cost V 2 bases and J 2 bases; bases outside gene matches: 9. This CDR3 is 16 amino acids long. Per the germline V gene, CDR1 is SGDLS and CDR2 is YYNGEE. The CDR3 region is CASSVSATGINTEAFF. The CDR3, as DNA: TGTGCCAGCAGCGTTTCGGCGACAGGGATAAACACTGAAGCTTTCTTT.

This clonotype was seen repeatedly, ten times or more. CDR3 sequence: CASRGERVEAFF. The CDR3 nucleotides read TGTGCCAGCAGGGGGGAGAGGGTCGAAGCTTTCTTT. This chain uses TRBV27 with TRBJ1-1; a possible D gene is TRBD1 (5 bases). Germline CDR1 is MNHEY and CDR2 is SMNVEV (reference sequence). V lost 6 bases to trimming and J lost 8 bases, with 13 bases between them. The length of the CDR3 is 12 residues.

The CDR3 region is CAISESIGARDTQYF. As DNA, the CDR3 is TGTGCCATCAGTGAGTCAATAGGGGCCCGGGATACGCAGTATTTT. The chain recombines TRBV10-3 with TRBJ2-3; possibly TRBD1 for D (5 bases). The CDR3 runs to 15 residues. The germline V gene has CDR1 ENHRY and CDR2 SYGVKD. Trimming pared 0 bases from V and 6 bases from J, leaving 13 bases between.

This clonotype was counted many times. The V gene is TRBV19, the J gene TRBJ1-1; D gene unclear. Germline V CDR1 and CDR2: LNHDA, SQIVND (reference sequence). V was cut by 6 bases and J by 5 bases, with 7 bases left in between. The CDR3 is 11 residues long. DNA for the CDR3: TGTGCCAGTAGAACTGGAACTGAAGCTTTCTTT. Protein product: CASRTGTEAFF.

This clonotype turned up a few times. The chain joins TRBV5-1 to TRBJ2-1; 7 bases line up with TRBD2. V dropped 6 bases and J dropped 8; count of bases not matched to a gene: 14. This CDR3 is built from 15 residues. Germline V CDR1 and CDR2: SGHRS, YFSETQ. CDR3 bases: TGCGCCAGCAATCGAGCGGGGCCGAGGGGCGATGAGCAGTTCTTC. It translates to CASNRAGPRGDEQFF.

This clonotype was seen repeatedly, ten times or more. The CDR3 is CASSPGQGVSIQYF. The CDR3 DNA follows: TGTGCCAGCAGCCCGGGACAGGGAGTTAGCATTCAGTACTTC. The rearrangement joins TRBV7-9 to TRBJ2-4, with 9 bases fitting TRBD1. Germline V gene sequence: CDR1 SEHNR, CDR2 FQNEAQ (reference sequence). The CDR3 consists of 14 residues. With V trimmed by 5 bases and J by 9 bases, 8 bases remained unmatched.

In this sample, this clonotype turned up many times. V usage is TRBV20-1 and J usage is TRBJ1-2; D may be TRBD1 (6 bases). Trimming removed 5 bases at V and 5 bases at J, with 15 bases between. The CDR3 has 13 amino acids. Germline lookup yields CDR1 DFQATT and CDR2 SNEGSKA (reference sequence). Here the CDR3 reads CSASQGRAYGYTF. The CDR3 DNA follows: TGCAGTGCTTCCCAGGGGAGAGCGTATGGCTACACCTTC.

The chain is built from TRBV2 and TRBJ2-3; D ambiguous. This CDR3 is built from 12 residues. The germline V gene has CDR1 SNHLY and CDR2 FYNNEI. V was trimmed by 9 bases and J by 6 bases, leaving 13 bases between them. Here the CDR3 reads CASRLGRDTQYF. The CDR3 DNA follows: TGTGCCAGTCGGCTCGGACGGGATACGCAGTATTTT.

The table lists this clonotype with many counts. This CDR3 is CASSPTTSGSTDTQYF. The CDR3 nucleotides read TGTGCCAGCAGCCCCACGACTAGCGGGAGTACAGATACGCAGTATTTT. The J gene is TRBJ2-3, the V gene TRBV3-1; 12 positions match TRBD2. Germline V lookup: CDR1 LGHDT, CDR2 YNNKEL (reference sequence). There are 16 residues in the CDR3. The ends lost 4 bases at V and 3 bases at J; junction bases unmatched: 5.

The table lists this clonotype with many counts. This chain links TRBV7-2 with TRBJ2-7, with 10 bases fitting TRBD2. V lost 4 bases to trimming and J lost 6 bases; unmatched junction nucleotides: 9. Looked up from germline, CDR1 is SGHTA and CDR2 is FQGNSA. The CDR3 contains 15 residues. In DNA form, the CDR3 reads TGTGCCAGCAGCTGGGAAAGCGGGGGGGCCTCCGAGCAGTACTTC. It translates to CASSWESGGASEQYF.

Comment on this clonotype: Given a much more abundant clone one base away, this may be a read error. The rearrangement uses TRBV5-1 and TRBJ2-5; possible D gene TRBD2, 6 bases. Germline V gene lookup returns CDR1 SGHRS and CDR2 YFSETQ. Trimming took off 7 bases at V and 6 bases at J, with 19 bases between the two ends. The CDR3 runs to 14 residues. The CDR3 loop reads CASSIIGDLKTQYF. The CDR3 DNA reads TGCGCCAGCTCCATAATCGGGGACTTAAAGACCCAGTACTTC.